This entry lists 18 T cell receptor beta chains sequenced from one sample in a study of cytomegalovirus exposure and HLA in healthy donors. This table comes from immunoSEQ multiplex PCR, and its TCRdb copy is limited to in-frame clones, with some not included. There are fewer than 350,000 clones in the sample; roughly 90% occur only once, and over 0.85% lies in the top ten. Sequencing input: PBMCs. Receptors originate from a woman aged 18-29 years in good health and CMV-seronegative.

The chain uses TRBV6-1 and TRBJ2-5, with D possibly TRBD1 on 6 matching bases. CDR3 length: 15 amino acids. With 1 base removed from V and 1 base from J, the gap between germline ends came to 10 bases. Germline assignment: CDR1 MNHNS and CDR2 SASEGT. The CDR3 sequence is CASSEEGRGQETQYF. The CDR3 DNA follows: TGTGCCAGCAGTGAAGAAGGCAGGGGCCAAGAGACCCAGTACTTC.

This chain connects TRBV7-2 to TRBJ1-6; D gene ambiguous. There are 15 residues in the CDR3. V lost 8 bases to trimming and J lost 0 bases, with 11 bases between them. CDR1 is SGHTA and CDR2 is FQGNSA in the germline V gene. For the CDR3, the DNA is TGTGCCAGCTGGAGCCAGAGCTCCTATAATTCACCCCTCCACTTT. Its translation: CASWSQSSYNSPLHF. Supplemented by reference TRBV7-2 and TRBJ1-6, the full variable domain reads GAGVSQSPSNKVTEKGKDVELRCDPISGHTALYWYRQSLGQGLEFLIYFQGNSAPDKSGLPSDRFSAERTGGSVSTLTIQRTQQEDSAVYLCASWSQSSYNSPLHFGNGTRLTVT.

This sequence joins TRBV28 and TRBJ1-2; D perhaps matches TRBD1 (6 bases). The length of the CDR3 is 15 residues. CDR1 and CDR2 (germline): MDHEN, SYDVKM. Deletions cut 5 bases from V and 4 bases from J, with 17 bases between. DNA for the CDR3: TGTGCCAGCAGTCCGGTGGCAGGGGATTTCTATGGCTACACCTTC. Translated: CASSPVAGDFYGYTF.

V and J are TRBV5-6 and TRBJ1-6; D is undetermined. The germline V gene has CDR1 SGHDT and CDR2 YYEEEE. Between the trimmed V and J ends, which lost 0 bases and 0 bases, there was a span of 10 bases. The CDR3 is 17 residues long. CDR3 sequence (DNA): TGTGCCAGCAGCTTGGGAGGGTCGGCCTCCTATAATTCACCCCTCCACTTT. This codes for CASSLGGSASYNSPLHF.

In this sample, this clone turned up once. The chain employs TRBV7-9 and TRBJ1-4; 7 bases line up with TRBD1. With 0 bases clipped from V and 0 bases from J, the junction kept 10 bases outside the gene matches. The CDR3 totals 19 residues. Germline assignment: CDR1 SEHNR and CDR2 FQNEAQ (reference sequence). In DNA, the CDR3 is TGTGCCAGCAGCTTAGCGAGATACACAGGGGAGACAACTAATGAAAAACTGTTTTTT. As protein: CASSLARYTGETTNEKLFF.

This chain's CDR3 is CASSLARIGTTGTEETQYF. CDR3 in DNA: TGTGCCAGCAGCTTAGCGCGAATAGGAACTACCGGGACAGAAGAGACCCAGTACTTC. This chain connects TRBV7-9 to TRBJ2-5; 7 bases fit TRBD1. The CDR3 runs 19 residues. Germline V gene data show CDR1 as SEHNR and CDR2 as FQNEAQ (reference sequence). V lost 0 bases and J lost 3; bases outside the gene matches: 16.

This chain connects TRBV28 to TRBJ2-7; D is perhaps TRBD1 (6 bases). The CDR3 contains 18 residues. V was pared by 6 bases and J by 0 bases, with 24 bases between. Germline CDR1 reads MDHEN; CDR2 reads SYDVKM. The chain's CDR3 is CASRSAKGETPSSYEQYF. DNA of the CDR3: TGTGCCAGCAGATCAGCCAAGGGGGAGACCCCAAGCTCCTACGAGCAGTACTTC.

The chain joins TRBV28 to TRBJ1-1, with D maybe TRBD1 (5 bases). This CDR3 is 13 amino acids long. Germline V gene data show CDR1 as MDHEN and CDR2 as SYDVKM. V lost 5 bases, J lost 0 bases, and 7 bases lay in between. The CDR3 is CASSGGMNTEAFF. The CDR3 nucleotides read TGTGCCAGCAGTGGGGGGATGAACACTGAAGCTTTCTTT. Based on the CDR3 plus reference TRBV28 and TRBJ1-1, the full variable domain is DVKVTQSSRYLVKRTGEKVFLECVQDMDHENMFWYRQDPGLGLRLIYFSYDVKMKEKGDIPEGYSVSREKKERFSLILESASTNQTSMYLCASSGGMNTEAFFGQGTRLTVV.

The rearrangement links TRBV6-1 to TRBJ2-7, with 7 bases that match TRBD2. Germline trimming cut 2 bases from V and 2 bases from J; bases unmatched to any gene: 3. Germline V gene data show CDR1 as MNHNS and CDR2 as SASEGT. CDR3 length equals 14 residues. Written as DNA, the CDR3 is TGTGCCAGCAGTGAAACGGGAGGCCCCTACGAGCAGTACTTC. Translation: CASSETGGPYEQYF.

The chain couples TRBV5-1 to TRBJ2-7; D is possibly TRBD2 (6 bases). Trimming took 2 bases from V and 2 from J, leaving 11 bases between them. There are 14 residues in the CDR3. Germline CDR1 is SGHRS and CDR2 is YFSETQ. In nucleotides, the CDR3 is TGCGCCAGCAGCTTCCGCGGGACCCCCTACGAGCAGTACTTC. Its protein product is CASSFRGTPYEQYF.

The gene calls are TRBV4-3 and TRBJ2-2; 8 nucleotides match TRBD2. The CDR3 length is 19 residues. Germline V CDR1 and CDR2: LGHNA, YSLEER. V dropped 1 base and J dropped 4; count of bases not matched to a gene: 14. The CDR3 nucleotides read TGCGCCAGCAGCCAAGCCCCTCCGGGAGGGCGTTTTACCACCGGGGAGCTGTTTTTT. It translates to CASSQAPPGGRFTTGELFF.

The CDR3 protein is CASTQRTGIAYEQYF. CDR3 nucleotides: TGTGCCAGTACCCAACGGACAGGGATTGCCTACGAGCAGTACTTC. The chain employs TRBV19 and TRBJ2-7; 8 bases are shared with TRBD1. The germline gives CDR1 LNHDA, CDR2 SQIVND (reference sequence). The V segment lost 7 bases and the J segment 2 bases; nucleotides outside the gene matches: 10. The CDR3 loop spans 15 amino acids. Based on the CDR3 plus reference TRBV19 and TRBJ2-7, the full variable domain is DGGITQSPKYLFRKEGQNVTLSCEQNLNHDAMYWYRQDPGQGLRLIYYSQIVNDFQKGDIAEGYSVSREKKESFPLTVTSAQKNPTAFYLCASTQRTGIAYEQYFGPGTRLTVT.

The CDR3 coding sequence is TGTGCCAGTAGTCTGGGACAGGGGTATACAGATACGCAGTATTTT. Translation: CASSLGQGYTDTQYF. The chain employs TRBV19 and TRBJ2-3; 10 bases match TRBD1. The CDR3 runs to 15 residues. V lost 5 bases to trimming and J lost 3 bases; unmatched junction nucleotides: 5. Per the germline V gene, CDR1 is LNHDA and CDR2 is SQIVND (reference sequence).

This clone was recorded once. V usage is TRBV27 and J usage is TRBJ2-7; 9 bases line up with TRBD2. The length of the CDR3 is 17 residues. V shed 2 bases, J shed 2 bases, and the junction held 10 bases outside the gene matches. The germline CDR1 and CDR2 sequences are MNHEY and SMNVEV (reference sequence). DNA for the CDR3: TGTGCCAGCAGTTTACATTGGTCCGGGACTAGCACCTACGAGCAGTACTTC. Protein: CASSLHWSGTSTYEQYF.

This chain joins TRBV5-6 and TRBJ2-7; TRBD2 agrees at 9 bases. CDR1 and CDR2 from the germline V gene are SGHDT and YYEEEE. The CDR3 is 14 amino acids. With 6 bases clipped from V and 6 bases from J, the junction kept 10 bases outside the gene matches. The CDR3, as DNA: TGTGCCAGCAATAGGTTAGCGGGAGTCCTCGAGCAGTACTTC. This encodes CASNRLAGVLEQYF.

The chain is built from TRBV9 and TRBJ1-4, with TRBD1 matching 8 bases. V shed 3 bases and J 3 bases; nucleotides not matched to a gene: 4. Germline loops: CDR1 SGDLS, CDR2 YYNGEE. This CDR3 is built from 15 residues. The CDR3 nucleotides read TGTGCCAGCAGCGCCTCAGGGGGCCCTAATGAAAAACTGTTTTTT. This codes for CASSASGGPNEKLFF.

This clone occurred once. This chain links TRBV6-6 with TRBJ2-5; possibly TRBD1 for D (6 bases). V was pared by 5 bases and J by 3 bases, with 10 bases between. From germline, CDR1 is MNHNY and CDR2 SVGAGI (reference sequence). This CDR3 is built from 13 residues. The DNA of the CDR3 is TGTGCCAGCAGTCCCCCAGGGGAAGAGACCCAGTACTTC. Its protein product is CASSPPGEETQYF.

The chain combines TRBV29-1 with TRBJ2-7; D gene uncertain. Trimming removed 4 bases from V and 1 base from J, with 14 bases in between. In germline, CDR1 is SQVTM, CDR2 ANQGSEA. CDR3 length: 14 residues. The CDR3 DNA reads TGCAGCGTTGTGGGTCAGGATCAATCCTACGAGCAGTACTTC. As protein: CSVVGQDQSYEQYF.